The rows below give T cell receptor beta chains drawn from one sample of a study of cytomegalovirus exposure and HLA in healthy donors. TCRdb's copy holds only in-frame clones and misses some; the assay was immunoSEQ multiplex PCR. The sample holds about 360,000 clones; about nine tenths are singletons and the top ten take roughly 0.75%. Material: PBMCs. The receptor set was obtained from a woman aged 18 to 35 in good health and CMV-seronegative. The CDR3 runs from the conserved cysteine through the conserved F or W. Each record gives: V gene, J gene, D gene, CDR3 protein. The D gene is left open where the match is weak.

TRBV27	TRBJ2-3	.	CASSIRTALGPDTQYF
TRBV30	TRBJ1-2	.	CAWSSRVYGYTF
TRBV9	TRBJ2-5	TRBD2	CASSVRGWGGQETQYF
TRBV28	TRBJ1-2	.	CASSPQGGTYGYTF
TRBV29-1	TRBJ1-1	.	CRAWGGNTEAFF
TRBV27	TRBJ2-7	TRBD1	CASSSARQGTLYEQYF
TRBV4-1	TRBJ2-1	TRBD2	CASSQGTSSYNEQFF
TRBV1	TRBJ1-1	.	CTSSPPWAMNTEAFF
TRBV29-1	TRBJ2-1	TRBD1	CSAPTGSSYNEQFF
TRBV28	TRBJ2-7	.	CASSLEGLPYEQYF
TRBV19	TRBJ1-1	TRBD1	CASSAPGQEGTEAFF
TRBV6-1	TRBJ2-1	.	CASRWAHEQFF
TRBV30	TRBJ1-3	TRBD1	CAWSVRGRGKGNTIYF
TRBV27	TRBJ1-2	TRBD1	CASSPRTGGHGYTF
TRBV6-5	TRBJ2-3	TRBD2	CASSRAAGDTDTQYF
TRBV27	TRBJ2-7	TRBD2	CASRPAGTRGEWEQYF
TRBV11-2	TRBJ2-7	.	CASSLEGGYEQYF
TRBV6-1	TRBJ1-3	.	CASNSGGSGNTIYF
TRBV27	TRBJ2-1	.	CASSLWQNNEQFF
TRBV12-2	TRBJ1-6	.	CASRFLRCQDSPLHF
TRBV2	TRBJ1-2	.	CASRGIGGAYGYTF
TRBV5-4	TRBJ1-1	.	CASLGGPNTEAFF
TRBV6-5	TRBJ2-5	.	CASNKGGETQYF